This T cell receptor beta chain was captured in a study of CD8 T cells in ankylosing spondylitis. Study-wide points: In ankylosing spondylitis blood, a motif of roughly 8 highly homologous TCR beta variants appeared characteristic. The authors reported significant enrichment of disease-linked clones in matched ankylosing spondylitis synovial fluid. Previously reported in reactive arthritis synovial fluid and blood were some of the motif variants. Within peripheral blood, clones linked to disease were CD8+ and relatively rare.

The CDR3 runs 16 residues. V gave up 6 bases and J gave up 2 bases, with 19 bases separating them. Each TCR beta library was made by quantitative 5'-RACE that incorporated molecular barcodes. TCRdb processed the 5' RACE reads anew with MiXCR; each CDR3 protein has one entry. This sample has roughly 440,000 distinct CDR3 sequences, with roughly a sixth found just once. This clonotype was detected ten times or more. No antigen is known for it. The chain carries TRBV12-3 or TRBV12-4 and TRBJ1-2; D is uncertain. This TCR was sampled from a male donor with ankylosing spondylitis. Sequences were obtained from blood, either unsorted or a sorted T cell fraction (not recorded which). CDR3 sequence: CASRSYRREPNYGYTF. Written as DNA, the CDR3 is TGTGCCAGCAGGTCCTACAGACGGGAGCCGAACTATGGCTACACCTTC.